This note documents a single TCR beta chain sequence. Its specificity is unknown. Arm-PCR with iRepertoire HTBI primers amplified the CDR3 regions for these TCR beta libraries. MiXCR, run by TCRdb on the multiplex PCR reads, gives a single entry per CDR3 protein. The table has about 470,000 distinct CDR3 sequences, less than 25% seen once. These data originate in a study of regulatory T cells in long-lasting Graves disease. Whole-study results and caveats: Sampling was limited to peripheral blood rather than thyroid tissue.

The time point denotes: persistent/refractory GD, antithyroid drugs over 5 years with positive TRAb. Extracted PBMC RNA gave rise to the TCR library. Trimming cost V 5 bases and J 2 bases, with 10 bases left between them. This CDR3 spans 14 amino acids. The V gene's germline CDR1 is LNHDA and CDR2 SQIVND (reference sequence). The V call is TRBV19, the J call TRBJ1-5; unclear D gene. The sample in question was peripheral blood mononuclear cells (PBMCs), obtained when the disease was refractory, from a patient treated with antithyroid drugs. This receptor was identified in a female donor with Graves disease. In DNA form, the CDR3 reads TGTGCCAGTAGTTTTCTAGATGGCAATCAGCCCCAGCATTTT. It specifies CASSFLDGNQPQHF. Based on the CDR3 plus reference TRBV19 and TRBJ1-5, the full variable domain is DGGITQSPKYLFRKEGQNVTLSCEQNLNHDAMYWYRQDPGQGLRLIYYSQIVNDFQKGDIAEGYSVSREKKESFPLTVTSAQKNPTAFYLCASSFLDGNQPQHFGDGTRLSIL.